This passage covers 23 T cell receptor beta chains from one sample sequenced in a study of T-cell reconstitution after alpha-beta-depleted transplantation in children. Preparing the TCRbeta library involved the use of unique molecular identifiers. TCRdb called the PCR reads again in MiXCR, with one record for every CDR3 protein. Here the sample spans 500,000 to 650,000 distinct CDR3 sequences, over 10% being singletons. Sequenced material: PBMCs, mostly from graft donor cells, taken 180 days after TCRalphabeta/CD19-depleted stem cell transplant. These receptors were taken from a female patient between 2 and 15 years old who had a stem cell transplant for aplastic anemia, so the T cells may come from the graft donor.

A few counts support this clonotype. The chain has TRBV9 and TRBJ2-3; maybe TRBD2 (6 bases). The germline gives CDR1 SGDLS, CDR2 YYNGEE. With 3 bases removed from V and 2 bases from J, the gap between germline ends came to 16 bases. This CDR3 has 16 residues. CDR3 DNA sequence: TGTGCCAGCAGCGCGGGACTCTCACCCCTCACAGATACGCAGTATTTT. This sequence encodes CASSAGLSPLTDTQYF.

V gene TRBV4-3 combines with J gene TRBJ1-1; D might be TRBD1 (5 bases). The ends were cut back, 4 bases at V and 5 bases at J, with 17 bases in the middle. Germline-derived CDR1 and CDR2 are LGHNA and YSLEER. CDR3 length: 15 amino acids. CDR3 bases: TGCGCCAGCAGCCCAATCGGGGGGGACGGTACTGAAGCTTTCTTT. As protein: CASSPIGGDGTEAFF.

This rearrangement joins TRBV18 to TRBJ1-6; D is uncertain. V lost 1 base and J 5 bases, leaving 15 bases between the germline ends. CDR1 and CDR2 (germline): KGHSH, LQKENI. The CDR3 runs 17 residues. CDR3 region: CASSPLPIRYDNSPLHF. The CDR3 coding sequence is TGTGCCAGCTCACCACTCCCGATAAGATATGATAATTCACCCCTCCACTTT. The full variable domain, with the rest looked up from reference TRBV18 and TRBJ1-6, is NAGVMQNPRHLVRRRGQEARLRCSPMKGHSHVYWYRQLPEEGLKFMVYLQKENIIDESGMPKERFSAEFPKEGPSILRIQQVVRGDSAAYFCASSPLPIRYDNSPLHFGNGTRLTVT.

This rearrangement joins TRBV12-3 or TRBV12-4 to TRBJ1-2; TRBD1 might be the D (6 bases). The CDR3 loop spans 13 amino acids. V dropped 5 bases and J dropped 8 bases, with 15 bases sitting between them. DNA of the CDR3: TGTGCCAGCAGTCTCAAGGAGGGGGGCGGCTACACCTTC. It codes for CASSLKEGGGYTF.

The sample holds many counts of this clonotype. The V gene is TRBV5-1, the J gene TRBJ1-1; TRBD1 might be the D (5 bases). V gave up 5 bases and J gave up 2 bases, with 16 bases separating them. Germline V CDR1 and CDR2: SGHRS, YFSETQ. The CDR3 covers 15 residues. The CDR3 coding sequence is TGCGCCAGCAGGGACACGTCGGTCGGAAACACTGAAGCTTTCTTT. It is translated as CASRDTSVGNTEAFF.

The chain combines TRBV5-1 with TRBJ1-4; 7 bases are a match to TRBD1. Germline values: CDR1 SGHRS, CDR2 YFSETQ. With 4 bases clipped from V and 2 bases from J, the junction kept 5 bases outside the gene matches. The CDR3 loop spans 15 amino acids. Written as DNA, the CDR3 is TGCGCCAGCAGCGTCGGCAGGGGGACTAATGAAAAACTGTTTTTT. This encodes CASSVGRGTNEKLFF.

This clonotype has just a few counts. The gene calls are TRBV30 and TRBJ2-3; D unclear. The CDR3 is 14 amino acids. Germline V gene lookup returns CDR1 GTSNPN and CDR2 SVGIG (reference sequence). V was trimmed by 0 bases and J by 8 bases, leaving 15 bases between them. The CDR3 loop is CAWSVGGSLGTQYF. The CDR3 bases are TGTGCCTGGAGTGTTGGCGGCTCGTTGGGTACGCAGTATTTT. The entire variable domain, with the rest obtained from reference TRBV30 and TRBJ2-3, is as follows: SQTIHQWPATLVQPVGSPLSLECTVEGTSNPNLYWYRQAAGRGLQLLFYSVGIGQISSEVPQNLSASRPQDRQFILSSKKLLLSDSGFYLCAWSVGGSLGTQYFGPGTRLTVL.

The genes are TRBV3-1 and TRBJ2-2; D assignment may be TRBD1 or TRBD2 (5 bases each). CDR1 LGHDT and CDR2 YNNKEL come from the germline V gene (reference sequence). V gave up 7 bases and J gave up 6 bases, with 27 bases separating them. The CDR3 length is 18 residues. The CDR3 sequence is CASTFSAEGTSSPGELFF. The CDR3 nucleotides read TGTGCCAGCACCTTTAGCGCCGAGGGGACCAGTTCACCCGGGGAGCTGTTTTTT.

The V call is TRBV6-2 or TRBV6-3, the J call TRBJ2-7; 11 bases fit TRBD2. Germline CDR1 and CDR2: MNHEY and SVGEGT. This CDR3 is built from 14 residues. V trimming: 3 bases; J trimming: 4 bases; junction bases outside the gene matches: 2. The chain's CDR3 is CASSYSSGRYEQYV. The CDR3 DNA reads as TGTGCCAGCAGTTATTCTAGCGGGAGGTACGAGCAGTACGTC.

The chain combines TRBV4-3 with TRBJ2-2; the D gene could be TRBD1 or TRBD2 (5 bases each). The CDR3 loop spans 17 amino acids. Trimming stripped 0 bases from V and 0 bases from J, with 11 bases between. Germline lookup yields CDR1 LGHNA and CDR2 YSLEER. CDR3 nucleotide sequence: TGCGCCAGCAGCCAAGATCGAGGGGCCCCGAACACCGGGGAGCTGTTTTTT. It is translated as CASSQDRGAPNTGELFF.

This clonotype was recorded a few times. The CDR3 sequence: CASLNPRTVYNEQFF. DNA of the CDR3: TGTGCCAGCTTAAACCCGAGGACAGTCTACAATGAGCAGTTCTTC. The rearrangement links TRBV6-2 or TRBV6-3 to TRBJ2-1; D may be TRBD1 (6 bases). CDR3 size: 15 residues. Trimming stripped 8 bases from V and 3 bases from J, with 17 bases between. Germline-derived CDR1 and CDR2 are MNHEY and SVGEGT.

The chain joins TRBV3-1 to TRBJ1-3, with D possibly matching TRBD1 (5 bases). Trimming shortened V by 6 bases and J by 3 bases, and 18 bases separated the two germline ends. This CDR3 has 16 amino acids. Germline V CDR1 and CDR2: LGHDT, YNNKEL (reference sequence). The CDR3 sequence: CASSHHSAGSGNTIYF. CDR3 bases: TGTGCCAGCAGTCACCACTCAGCAGGGAGTGGAAACACCATATATTTT.

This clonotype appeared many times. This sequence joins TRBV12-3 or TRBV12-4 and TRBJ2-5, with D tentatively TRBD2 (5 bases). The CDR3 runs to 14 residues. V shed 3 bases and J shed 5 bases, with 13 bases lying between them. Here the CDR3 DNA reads TGTGCCAGCAGTTTCGCCCGGGGAATGGAGACCCAGTACTTC. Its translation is CASSFARGMETQYF.

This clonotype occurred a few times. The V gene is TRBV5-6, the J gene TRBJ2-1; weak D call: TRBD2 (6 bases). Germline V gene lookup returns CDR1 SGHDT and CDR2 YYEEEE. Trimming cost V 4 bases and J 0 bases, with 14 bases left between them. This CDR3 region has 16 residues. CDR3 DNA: TGTGCCAGCAGCCCCGTAGCGGCCAGCTCCTACAATGAGCAGTTCTTC. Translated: CASSPVAASSYNEQFF.

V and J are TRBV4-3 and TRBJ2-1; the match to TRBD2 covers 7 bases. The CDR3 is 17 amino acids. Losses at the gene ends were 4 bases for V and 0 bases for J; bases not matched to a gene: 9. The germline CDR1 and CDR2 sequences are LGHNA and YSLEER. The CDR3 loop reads CASSPHVGGSSYNEQFF. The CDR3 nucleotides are TGCGCCAGCAGCCCCCACGTCGGGGGGAGCTCCTACAATGAGCAGTTCTTC.

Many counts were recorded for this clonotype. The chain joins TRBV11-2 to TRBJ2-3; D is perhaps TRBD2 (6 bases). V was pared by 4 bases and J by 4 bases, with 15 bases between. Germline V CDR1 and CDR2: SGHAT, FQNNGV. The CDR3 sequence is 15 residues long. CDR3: CASSSGLRGPDTQYF. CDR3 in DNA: TGTGCCAGCAGCTCGGGACTCCGAGGCCCAGATACGCAGTATTTT.

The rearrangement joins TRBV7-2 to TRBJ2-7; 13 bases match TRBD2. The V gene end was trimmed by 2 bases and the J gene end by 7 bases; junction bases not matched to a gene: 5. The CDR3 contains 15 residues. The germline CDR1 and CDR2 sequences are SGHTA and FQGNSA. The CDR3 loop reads CASSLTGLAGDEQYV. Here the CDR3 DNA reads TGTGCCAGCAGCTTAACCGGACTAGCGGGAGATGAGCAGTACGTC.

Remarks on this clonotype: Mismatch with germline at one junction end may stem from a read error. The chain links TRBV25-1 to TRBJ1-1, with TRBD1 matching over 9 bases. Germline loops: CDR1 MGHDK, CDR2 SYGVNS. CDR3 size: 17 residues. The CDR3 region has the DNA TGTGCCACCAGTGCCACGGACAGGGGACTCATGAACACTGAAGCTTTCTTT. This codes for CATSATDRGLMNTEAFF.

The CDR3 region has the DNA TGTGCCAGCAGCCCCCAGCGGCACCAAGAGACCCAGTACTTC. Encoded protein: CASSPQRHQETQYF. V usage is TRBV21-1 and J usage is TRBJ2-5. TRBV21-1 is a recognized pseudogene. The CDR3 is 14 amino acids.

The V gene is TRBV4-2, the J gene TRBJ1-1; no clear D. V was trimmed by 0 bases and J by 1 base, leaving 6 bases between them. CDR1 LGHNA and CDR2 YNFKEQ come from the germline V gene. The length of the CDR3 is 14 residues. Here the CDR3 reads CASSQDYRNTEAFF. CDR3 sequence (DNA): TGTGCCAGCAGCCAAGATTACAGGAACACTGAAGCTTTCTTT.

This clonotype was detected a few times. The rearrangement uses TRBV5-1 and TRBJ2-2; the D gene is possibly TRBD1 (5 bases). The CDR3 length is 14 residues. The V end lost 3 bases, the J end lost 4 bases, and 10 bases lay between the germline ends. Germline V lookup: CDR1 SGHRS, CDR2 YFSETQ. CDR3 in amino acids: CASSSDKLTGELFF. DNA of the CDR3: TGCGCCAGCAGCTCGGACAAGCTCACCGGGGAGCTGTTTTTT. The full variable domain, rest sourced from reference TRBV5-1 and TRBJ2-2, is KAGVTQTPRYLIKTRGQQVTLSCSPISGHRSVSWYQQTPGQGLQFLFEYFSETQRNKGNFPGRFSGRQFSNSRSEMNVSTLELGDSALYLCASSSDKLTGELFFGEGSRLTVL.

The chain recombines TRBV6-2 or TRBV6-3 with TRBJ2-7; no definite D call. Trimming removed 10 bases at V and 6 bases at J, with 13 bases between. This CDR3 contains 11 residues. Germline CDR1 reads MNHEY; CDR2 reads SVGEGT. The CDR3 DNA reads TGTGCCACTATCTCGTACGGCGAGCAGTACGTC. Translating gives CATISYGEQYV.

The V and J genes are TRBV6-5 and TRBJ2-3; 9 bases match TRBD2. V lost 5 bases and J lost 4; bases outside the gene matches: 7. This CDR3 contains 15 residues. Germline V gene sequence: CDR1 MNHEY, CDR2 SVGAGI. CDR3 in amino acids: CASSQLAGIADTQYF. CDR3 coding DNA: TGTGCCAGCAGTCAGCTAGCGGGAATCGCAGATACGCAGTATTTT.